This T cell receptor beta chain stems from a study of T cell changes during pregnancy in multiple sclerosis. Measured with immunoSEQ multiplex PCR; TCRdb has only the in-frame clones, and not every one. The profile shows around 32,000 clones, 75% to 95% of them singletons. Germline CDR1 MNHEY, CDR2 SVGAGI. The CDR3 totals 15 residues. V was clipped by 4 bases and J by 4 bases; unmatched bases: 10. This specimen consisted of CD8+ T cells from peripheral blood mononuclear cells, obtained in the second trimester of pregnancy. This chain connects TRBV6-5 to TRBJ2-7, with 7 bases aligning to TRBD1. This receptor was taken from a female donor in good health, enrolled as a control in a pregnancy study. CDR3 nucleotide sequence: TGTGCCAGCAGTTCAGCCCGACAGGGTCGGTACGAGCAGTACTTC. This codes for CASSSARQGRYEQYF.